This T cell receptor (beta chain) was recorded in a study of OX40 agonist ivuxolimab in advanced cancers. Trimming removed 0 bases from V and 7 bases from J, with 9 bases in between. From germline, CDR1 is LNHNV and CDR2 YYDKDF (reference sequence). The CDR3 loop spans 13 amino acids. Method: immunoSEQ multiplex PCR; TCRdb's copy keeps in-frame clones and lacks some. The table includes under 150,000 clones, 85% to 95% detected once. The V and J genes are TRBV15 and TRBJ1-1; D is unclear. The specimen was CD4+ or CD8+ T cells sorted from blood, collected in a trial of the OX40 agonist ivuxolimab. This clonotype originated in an adult with an advanced solid tumor such as melanoma, head and neck, liver or kidney cancer. Here the CDR3 reads CATSRDRYVEAFF. CDR3 sequence (DNA): TGTGCCACCAGCAGAGATCGGTATGTTGAAGCTTTCTTT.